A selection of T cell receptor beta chains follows, all from one sample in a study of T cell changes during pregnancy in multiple sclerosis. Profiling relied on immunoSEQ multiplex PCR, and the TCRdb table lists in-frame clones only, not all of them. Among tens of thousands of clones listed, around 92% were seen once. The sample consisted of peripheral blood, taken after pregnancy. Every receptor here comes from a female donor with multiple sclerosis, enrolled in a pregnancy study. CDR3s include the opening cysteine and the closing phenylalanine or tryptophan. Each record gives: V gene, CDR3 protein.

TRBV6-5 | CASSYLRQPNTGELFF
TRBV7-2 | CASSLDTNEQFF
TRBV9 | CASSVRQGEGELFF
TRBV5-8 | CASSLVAGVTPNSPLHF
TRBV7-2 | CASSLETGETEAFF
TRBV18 | CASSPGGTGSYGYTF
TRBV5-1 | CASSLDPTGVRYEQYF
TRBV12-5 | CASGGSGTAKNLPEKLFF
TRBV6-5 | CASSPGTKGFTEAFF
TRBV5-5 | CASSLFPGQENTEAFF
TRBV29-1 | CSTGWGDTQYF
TRBV19 | CASSQGASAGELFF
TRBV7-2 | CASSHHRSNQPQHF
TRBV19 | CASSIASRQARPYGYTF
TRBV11-2 | CASSWAGINTGELFF
TRBV6-5 | CASSYPTGGYYGYTF
TRBV5-5 | CASSFGDTTNYGYTF
TRBV29-1 | CSVSFSSGGGVFTAYEQYF
TRBV5-1 | CASSLAPQGTNEKLFF
TRBV5-5 | CASSLRTGEPSYEQYF
TRBV5-4 | CASSRGQLAPTGANVLTF
TRBV6-4 | CASRPGGAYGYTF
TRBV7-2 | CASSLGGQGTYRGNTIYF
TRBV5-1 | CASSFRDLNTGELFF
TRBV9 | CASTSPGLAGGGTGELFF
TRBV10-3 | CAIRGDSANTGELFF
TRBV13 | CASSLLRTGGNTIYF
TRBV7-2 | CASSTRTGGNTIYF
TRBV18 | CASSPPAGRDYNEQFF
TRBV10-3 | CAIGGGLVEQYF
TRBV18 | CASSPPGLAGHPYQETQYF
TRBV21-1 | CASSWGYGTDYSYEQYF
TRBV4-2 | CASSPPVRAGTTDTQYF
TRBV9 | CASSVDPSGAFYEQYF
TRBV19 | CASSIDLGTGAHTGELFF
TRBV9 | CASSVFPRQGNTEAFF
TRBV9 | CASSLTGDTEAFF
TRBV2 | CASNHGTGSTEAFF
TRBV6-5 | CASRAWRTDENEQYF